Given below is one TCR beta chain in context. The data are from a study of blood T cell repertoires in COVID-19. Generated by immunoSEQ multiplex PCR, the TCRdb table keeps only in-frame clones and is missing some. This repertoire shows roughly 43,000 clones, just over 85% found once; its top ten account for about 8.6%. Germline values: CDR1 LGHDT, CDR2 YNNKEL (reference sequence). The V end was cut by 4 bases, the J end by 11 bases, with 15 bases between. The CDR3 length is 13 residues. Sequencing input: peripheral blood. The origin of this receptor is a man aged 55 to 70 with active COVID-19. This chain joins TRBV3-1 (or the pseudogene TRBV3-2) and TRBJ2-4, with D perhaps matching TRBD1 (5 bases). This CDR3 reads CASSPDSLGLQYF. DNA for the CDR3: TGTGCCAGCAGCCCTGACTCGTTGGGGCTTCAGTACTTC.